This T cell receptor beta chain is drawn from a study of identical twins. This clonotype was recorded at least ten times. Its antigen is as yet unknown. TCRdb ran MiXCR on the 5' RACE reads and lists one entry per CDR3 protein. The sample carries about 240,000 distinct CDR3 sequences, 10% recorded once. Germline-derived CDR1 and CDR2 are MNHEY and SVGEGT. The CDR3 is made up of 12 amino acids. The V gene lost 6 bases and the J gene lost 0 bases, with 6 bases spanning the gap. Notes on the study in general: Insertion counts were lower in abundant cord blood beta clonotypes, a trend that memory repertoires did not show.

The specimen sequenced was memory T cells sorted from blood. The chain couples TRBV6-2 or TRBV6-3 to TRBJ2-7, with unresolved D. The receptor was isolated from a man between 50 and 59 years old in good health. The CDR3 region is CASSFNSYEQYF. The CDR3 nucleotides are TGTGCCAGCAGCTTCAACTCCTACGAGCAGTACTTC.